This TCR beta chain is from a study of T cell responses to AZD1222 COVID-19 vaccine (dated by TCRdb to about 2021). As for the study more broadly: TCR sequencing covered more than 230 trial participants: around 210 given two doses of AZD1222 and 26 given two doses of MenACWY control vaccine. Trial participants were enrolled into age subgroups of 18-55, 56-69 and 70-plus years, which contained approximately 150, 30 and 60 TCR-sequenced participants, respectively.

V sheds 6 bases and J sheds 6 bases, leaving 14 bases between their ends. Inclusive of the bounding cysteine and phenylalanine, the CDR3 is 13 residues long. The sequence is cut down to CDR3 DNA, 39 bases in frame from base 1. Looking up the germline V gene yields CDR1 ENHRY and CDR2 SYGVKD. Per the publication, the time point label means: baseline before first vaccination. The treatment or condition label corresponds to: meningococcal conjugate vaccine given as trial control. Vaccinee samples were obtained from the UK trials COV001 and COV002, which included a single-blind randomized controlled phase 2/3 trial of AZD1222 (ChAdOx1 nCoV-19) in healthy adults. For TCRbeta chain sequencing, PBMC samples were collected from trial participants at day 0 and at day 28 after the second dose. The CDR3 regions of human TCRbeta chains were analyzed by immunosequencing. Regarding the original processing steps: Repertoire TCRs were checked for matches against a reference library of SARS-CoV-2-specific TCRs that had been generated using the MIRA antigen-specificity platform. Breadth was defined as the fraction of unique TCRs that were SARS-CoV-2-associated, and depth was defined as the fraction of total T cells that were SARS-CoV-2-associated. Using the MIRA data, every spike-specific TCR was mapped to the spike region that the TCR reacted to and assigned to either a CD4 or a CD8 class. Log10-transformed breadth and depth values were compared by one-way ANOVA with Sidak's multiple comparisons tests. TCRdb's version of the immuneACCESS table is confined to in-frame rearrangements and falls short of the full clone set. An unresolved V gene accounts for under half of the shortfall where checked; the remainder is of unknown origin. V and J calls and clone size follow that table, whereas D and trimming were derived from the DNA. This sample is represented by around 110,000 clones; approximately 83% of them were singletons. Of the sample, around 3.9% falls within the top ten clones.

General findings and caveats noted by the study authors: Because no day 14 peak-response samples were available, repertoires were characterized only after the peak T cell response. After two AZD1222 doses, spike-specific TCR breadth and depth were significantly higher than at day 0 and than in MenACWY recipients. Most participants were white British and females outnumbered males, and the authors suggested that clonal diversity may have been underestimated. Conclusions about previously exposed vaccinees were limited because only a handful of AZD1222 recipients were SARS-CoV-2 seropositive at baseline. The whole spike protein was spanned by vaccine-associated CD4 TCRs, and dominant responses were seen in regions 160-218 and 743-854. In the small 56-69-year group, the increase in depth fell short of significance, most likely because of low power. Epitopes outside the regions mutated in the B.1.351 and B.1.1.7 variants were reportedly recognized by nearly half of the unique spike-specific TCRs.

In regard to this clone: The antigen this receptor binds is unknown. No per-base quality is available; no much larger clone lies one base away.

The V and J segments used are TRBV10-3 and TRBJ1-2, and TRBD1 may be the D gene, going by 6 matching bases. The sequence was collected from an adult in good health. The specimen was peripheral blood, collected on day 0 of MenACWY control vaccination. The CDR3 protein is CAIRGQPSNGYTF. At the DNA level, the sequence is TGTGCCATCAGGGGACAACCGAGTAATGGCTACACCTTC.